This T cell receptor (beta chain) was captured in a study of beta chain features in type 1 diabetes. The overall study: Sorted cell examination encompassed about 110 million cells across all samples. The study's findings and limits: There was a moderate but significant shortening of TCRB CDR3s in all four CD4+ subsets of Type 1 diabetes patients.

Germline V lookup: CDR1 GTSNPN, CDR2 SVGIG (reference sequence). This CDR3 has 11 amino acids. Unmatched junction bases numbered 1, after V lost 4 bases and J lost 5 bases. As every portion of the isolated RNA was reverse transcribed, the sequencing read expressed TCRB transcripts. Assay used: immunoSEQ multiplex PCR; TCRdb lists only in-frame clones, some missing. Among about 140,000 clones listed, about 13% were seen once. This clone was recorded at least ten times. The antigen remains unidentified. The sequenced material came from central memory CD4+ T cells from blood. The clonotype originates from a man younger than 30 with type 1 diabetes. The V gene is TRBV30, the J gene TRBJ2-7; 8 nucleotides match TRBD1. CDR3 protein: CAWKTGDEQYF. The DNA for the CDR3 is TGTGCCTGGAAGACAGGGGACGAGCAGTACTTC.